This T cell receptor (beta chain) was recorded in a study of T cell repertoires in cytomegalovirus infection. Overall study: The study used recently identified HLA-C-restricted and well-studied HLA-B-restricted CMV epitopes. Public signatures in TCR beta pointed to CMV infection and matching HLA type. Study-wide results and limits: HLA-C-restricted CMV-specific TCR beta clonotypes prevailed in the ex vivo response.

Concerning this clonotype: What it binds is unknown.

MiXCR was run by TCRdb on the reads, yielding one entry per CDR3 protein. This sample yields 830,000 or so distinct CDR3 sequences, of which approximately 32% are seen a single time; around an eighth belongs to the top ten. Trimming shortened V by 4 bases and J by 1 base, and 13 bases separated the two germline ends. The CDR3 loop spans 15 amino acids. V is TRBV12-3 or TRBV12-4 and J is TRBJ2-5; no reliable D call. This sequence originates from a human donor in good health (CMV status not recorded). Some clones in this sample may be carry-over from other donors' samples. Sequences were derived from cultured CD8+ T cells from PBMCs, sampled from culture after CMV antigen stimulation. Here the CDR3 DNA reads TGTGCCAGCAGTTCGACCAAAGACCCCCAAGAGACCCAGTACTTC. It encodes CASSSTKDPQETQYF.